This passage covers 11 T cell receptor beta chains from one sample sequenced in a study of cytomegalovirus exposure and HLA in healthy donors. PCR employed 60 Vbeta and 13 Jbeta primers. Method: immunoSEQ multiplex PCR; TCRdb's copy keeps in-frame clones and lacks some. The table includes about 120,000 clones, roughly 70% detected once. What was sequenced was PBMCs. The source of these receptors is a woman in her late teens or twenties in good health and CMV-seronegative.

This chain links TRBV6-6 with TRBJ1-4; D call uncertain. Germline CDR1 is MNHNY and CDR2 is SVGAGI (reference sequence). The germline V and J ends were trimmed by 7 bases and 8 bases, with 11 bases remaining between them. The CDR3 has 12 residues. The CDR3 spells CASKEPGEKLFF. The CDR3, as DNA: TGTGCCAGCAAAGAGCCGGGAGAAAAACTGTTTTTT.

The CDR3 region is CASSQDGEKLFF. CDR3 DNA sequence: TGCGCCAGCAGCCAAGATGGCGAAAAACTGTTTTTT. The chain is built from TRBV4-1 and TRBJ1-4; no firm D call. Germline CDR1 reads MGHRA; CDR2 reads YSYEKL. V was clipped by 0 bases and J by 8 bases, with 4 bases between them. This CDR3 spans 12 amino acids.

The chain joins TRBV12-5 to TRBJ2-7, with 9 bases matching TRBD1. CDR3 length equals 16 residues. Germline assignment: CDR1 LGHNT and CDR2 FRNRAP. Trimming took 0 bases from V and 4 from J; bases not matched to a gene: 7. In DNA, the CDR3 is TGTGCTAGTGGTTTGGTTCTCGGGACAGGGCCATACGAGCAGTACTTC. This translates into CASGLVLGTGPYEQYF.

The rearrangement uses TRBV5-1 and TRBJ2-2; TRBD2 matches 7 bases. CDR1 and CDR2 (germline): SGHRS, YFSETQ. The CDR3 is made up of 18 amino acids. With V trimmed by 3 bases and J by 6 bases, 17 bases remained unmatched. The CDR3 DNA reads TGCGCCAGCAGCTCGGCCGGGCCCCCCCTAGCGGCCCCCGGGGAGCTGTTTTTT. As protein: CASSSAGPPLAAPGELFF. The full variable domain, its missing parts supplied by reference TRBV5-1 and TRBJ2-2, is KAGVTQTPRYLIKTRGQQVTLSCSPISGHRSVSWYQQTPGQGLQFLFEYFSETQRNKGNFPGRFSGRQFSNSRSEMNVSTLELGDSALYLCASSSAGPPLAAPGELFFGEGSRLTVL.

For this clone: The CDR3 carries no conserved terminal phenylalanine or tryptophan, so it likely arises from a read error. Because the CDR3's place on the DNA is in doubt, the DNA is left out and the CDR3 is given as listed by TCRdb. The chain joins TRBV2 to TRBJ2-3; TRBD2, as called in the table, went unchecked against the DNA. Germline CDR1 is SNHLY and CDR2 is FYNNEI. With termini counted, the CDR3 has 12 amino acids. The CDR3 is CASMGDGGTLRL.

The rearrangement joins TRBV7-9 to TRBJ2-1; TRBD2 is a possible D gene (7 bases). Germline values: CDR1 SEHNR, CDR2 FQNEAQ (reference sequence). The CDR3 runs to 15 residues. Deletions cut 1 base from V and 9 bases from J, with 16 bases between. This CDR3 is CASSLVGGGPSEQFF. In nucleotides, the CDR3 is TGTGCCAGCAGCTTAGTAGGGGGGGGGCCATCTGAGCAGTTCTTC.

The J gene is TRBJ1-2, the V gene TRBV5-4, with D possibly matching TRBD1 (6 bases). CDR1 and CDR2 (germline): SGHNT, YYREEE (reference sequence). Trimming removed 4 bases at V and 3 bases at J, with 25 bases between. This CDR3 has 18 residues. The CDR3 DNA follows: TGTGCCAGCAGCACTCCCGGGACAAGGTCCCTAGGATACTATGGCTACACCTTC. Translated: CASSTPGTRSLGYYGYTF.

The V gene is TRBV5-1, the J gene TRBJ1-3; D perhaps matches TRBD1 (6 bases). CDR1 and CDR2 (germline): SGHRS, YFSETQ. Trimming removed 0 bases at V and 0 bases at J, with 10 bases between. CDR3 length: 16 residues. The CDR3: CASSLDRVASGNTIYF. CDR3 sequence (DNA): TGCGCCAGCAGCTTGGACAGGGTGGCCTCTGGAAACACCATATATTTT. Together with reference TRBV5-1 and TRBJ1-3, the CDR3 gives the full variable domain: KAGVTQTPRYLIKTRGQQVTLSCSPISGHRSVSWYQQTPGQGLQFLFEYFSETQRNKGNFPGRFSGRQFSNSRSEMNVSTLELGDSALYLCASSLDRVASGNTIYFGEGSWLTVV.

This clone occurred a few times. The chain employs TRBV4-2 and TRBJ2-7; 12 bases agree with TRBD2. The ends lost 1 base at V and 5 bases at J; junction bases unmatched: 9. The germline CDR1 and CDR2 sequences are LGHNA and YNFKEQ. The CDR3 covers 17 residues. The CDR3 region has the DNA TGTGCCAGCAGCCAAGGTCCTCTAGCGGGGGGGCGGAACGAGCAGTACTTC. It encodes CASSQGPLAGGRNEQYF.

The V and J genes are TRBV6-5 and TRBJ2-3, with D tentatively TRBD1 (5 bases). V gave up 6 bases and J gave up 2 bases, with 9 bases separating them. CDR1 is MNHEY and CDR2 is SVGAGI in the germline V gene. The CDR3 runs to 13 residues. CDR3 protein: CASSTGPTDTQYF. The CDR3 DNA reads TGTGCCAGCAGCACAGGTCCCACAGATACGCAGTATTTT.

There are a few counts of this clone. The J gene is TRBJ1-4, the V gene TRBV6-6, with D maybe TRBD1 (6 bases). Germline lookup yields CDR1 MNHNY and CDR2 SVGAGI (reference sequence). The CDR3 covers 14 residues. V was pared by 8 bases and J by 5 bases, with 15 bases between. The CDR3 sequence: CASGARQGNEKLFF. In nucleotides, the CDR3 is TGTGCCAGCGGGGCTCGGCAGGGGAATGAAAAACTGTTTTTT.